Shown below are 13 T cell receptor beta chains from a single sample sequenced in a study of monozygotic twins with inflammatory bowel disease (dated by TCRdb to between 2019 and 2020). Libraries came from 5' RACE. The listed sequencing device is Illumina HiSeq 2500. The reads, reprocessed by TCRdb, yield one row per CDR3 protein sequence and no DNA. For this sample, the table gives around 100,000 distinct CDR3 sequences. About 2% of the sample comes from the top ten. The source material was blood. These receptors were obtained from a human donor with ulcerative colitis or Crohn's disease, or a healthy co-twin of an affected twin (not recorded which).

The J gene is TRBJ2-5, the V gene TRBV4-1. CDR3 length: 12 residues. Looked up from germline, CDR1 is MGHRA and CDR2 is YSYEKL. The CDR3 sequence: CASSGWGETQYF.

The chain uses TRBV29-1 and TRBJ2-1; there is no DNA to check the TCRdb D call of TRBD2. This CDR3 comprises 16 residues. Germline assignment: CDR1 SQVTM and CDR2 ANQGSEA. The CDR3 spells CSVEGRTSFAYNEQFF.

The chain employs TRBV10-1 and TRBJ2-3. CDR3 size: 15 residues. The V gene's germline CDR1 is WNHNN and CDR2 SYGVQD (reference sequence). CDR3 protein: CASSESVISTDTQYF.

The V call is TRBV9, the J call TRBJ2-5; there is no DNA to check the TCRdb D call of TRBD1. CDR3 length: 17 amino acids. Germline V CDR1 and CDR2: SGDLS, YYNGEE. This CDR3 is CASSVGHGQTFGETQYF.

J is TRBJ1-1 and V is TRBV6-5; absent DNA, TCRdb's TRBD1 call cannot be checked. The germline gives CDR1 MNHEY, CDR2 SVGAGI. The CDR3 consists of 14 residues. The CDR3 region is CASSYQGVGTEAFF.

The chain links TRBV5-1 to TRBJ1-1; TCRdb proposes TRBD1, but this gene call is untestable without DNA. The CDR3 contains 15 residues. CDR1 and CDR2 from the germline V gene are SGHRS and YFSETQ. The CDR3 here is CASSRTGRENTEAFF.

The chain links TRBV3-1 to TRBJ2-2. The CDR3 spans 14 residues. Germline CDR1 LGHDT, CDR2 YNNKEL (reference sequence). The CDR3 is CASSQDYATGELFF.

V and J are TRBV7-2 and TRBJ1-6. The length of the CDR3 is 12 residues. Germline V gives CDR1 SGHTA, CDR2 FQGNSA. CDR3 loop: CASSFLSSPLHF.

The CDR3 is CASNQGAVYGYTF. V and J are TRBV28 and TRBJ1-2; as DNA is missing, the TRBD1 call by TCRdb cannot be tested. This CDR3 is built from 13 residues. Germline V gene data show CDR1 as MDHEN and CDR2 as SYDVKM.

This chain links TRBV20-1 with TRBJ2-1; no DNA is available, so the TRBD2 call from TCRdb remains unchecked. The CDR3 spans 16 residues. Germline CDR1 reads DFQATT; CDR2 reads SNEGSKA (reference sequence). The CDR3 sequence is CSARDSGLAGVNEQFF.

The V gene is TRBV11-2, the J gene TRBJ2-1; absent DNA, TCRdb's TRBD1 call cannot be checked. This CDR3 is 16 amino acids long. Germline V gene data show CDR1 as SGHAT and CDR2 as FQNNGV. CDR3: CASSYRGQGTYNEQFF.

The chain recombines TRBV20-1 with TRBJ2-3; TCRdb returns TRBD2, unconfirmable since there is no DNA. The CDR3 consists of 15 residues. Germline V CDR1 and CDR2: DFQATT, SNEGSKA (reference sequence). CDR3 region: CSAITRTSSTDTQYF.

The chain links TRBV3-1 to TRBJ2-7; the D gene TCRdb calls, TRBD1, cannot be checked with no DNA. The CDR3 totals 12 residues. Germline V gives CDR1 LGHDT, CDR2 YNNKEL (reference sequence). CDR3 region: CASSLQRAEQYF.